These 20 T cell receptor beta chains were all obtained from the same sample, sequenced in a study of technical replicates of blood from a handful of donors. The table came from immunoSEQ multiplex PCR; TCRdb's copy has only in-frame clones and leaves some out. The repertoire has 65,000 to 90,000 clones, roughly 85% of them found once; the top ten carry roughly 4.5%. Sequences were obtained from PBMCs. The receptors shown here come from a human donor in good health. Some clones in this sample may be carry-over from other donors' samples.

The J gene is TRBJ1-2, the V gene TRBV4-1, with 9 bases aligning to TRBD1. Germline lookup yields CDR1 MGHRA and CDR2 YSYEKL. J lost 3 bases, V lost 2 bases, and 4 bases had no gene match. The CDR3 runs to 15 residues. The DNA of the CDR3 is TGCGCCAGCAGCCAACTACAGGGGGCGGACTATGGCTACACCTTC. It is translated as CASSQLQGADYGYTF.

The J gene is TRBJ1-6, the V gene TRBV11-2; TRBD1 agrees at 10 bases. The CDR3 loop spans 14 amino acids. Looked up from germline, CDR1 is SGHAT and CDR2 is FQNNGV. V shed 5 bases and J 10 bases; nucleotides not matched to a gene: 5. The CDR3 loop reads CASSLDRGLSPLHF. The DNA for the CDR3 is TGTGCCAGCAGCCTCGACAGGGGGCTGTCACCCCTCCACTTT.

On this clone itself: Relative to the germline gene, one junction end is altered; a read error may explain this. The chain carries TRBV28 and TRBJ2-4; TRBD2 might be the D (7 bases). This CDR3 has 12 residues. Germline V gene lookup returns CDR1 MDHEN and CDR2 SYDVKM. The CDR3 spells CASSLVGAGQLF. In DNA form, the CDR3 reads TGTGCCAGCAGTTTGGTTGGAGCGGGACAACTGTTC.

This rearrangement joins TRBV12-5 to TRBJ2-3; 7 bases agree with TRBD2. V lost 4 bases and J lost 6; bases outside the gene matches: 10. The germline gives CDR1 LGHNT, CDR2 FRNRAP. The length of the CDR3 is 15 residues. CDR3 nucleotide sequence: TGTGCTAGTGGTTCATTTGGGAGGGGTGTTGATACGCAGTATTTT. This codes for CASGSFGRGVDTQYF. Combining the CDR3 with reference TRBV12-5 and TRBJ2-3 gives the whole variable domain DARVTQTPRHKVTEMGQEVTMRCQPILGHNTVFWYRQTMMQGLELLAYFRNRAPLDDSGMPKDRFSAEMPDATLATLKIQPSEPRDSAVYFCASGSFGRGVDTQYFGPGTRLTVL.

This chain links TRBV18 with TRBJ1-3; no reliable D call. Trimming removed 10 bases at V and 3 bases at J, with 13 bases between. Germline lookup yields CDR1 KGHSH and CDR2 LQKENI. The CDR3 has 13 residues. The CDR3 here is CATLPFYGNTIYF. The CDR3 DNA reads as TGTGCCACCCTCCCTTTTTATGGAAACACCATATATTTT.

The CDR3 here is CASSRVGLAGGATDTQYF. The CDR3 DNA reads TGTGCCAGCAGCCGAGTCGGTCTAGCGGGAGGGGCAACCGATACGCAGTATTTT. The rearrangement links TRBV7-2 to TRBJ2-3, with 12 bases identical to TRBD2. Trimming at V came to 5 bases and at J to 6 bases, leaving 15 bases not matched to a gene. Germline-derived CDR1 and CDR2 are SGHTA and FQGNSA. The CDR3 spans 18 residues.

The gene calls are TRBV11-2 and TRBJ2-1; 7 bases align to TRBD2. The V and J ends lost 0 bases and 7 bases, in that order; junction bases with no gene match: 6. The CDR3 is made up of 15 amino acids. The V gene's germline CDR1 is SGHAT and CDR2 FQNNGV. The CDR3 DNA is TGTGCCAGCAGCTTAGATATGGCGGGGGTAAATGAGCAGTTCTTC. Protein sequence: CASSLDMAGVNEQFF.

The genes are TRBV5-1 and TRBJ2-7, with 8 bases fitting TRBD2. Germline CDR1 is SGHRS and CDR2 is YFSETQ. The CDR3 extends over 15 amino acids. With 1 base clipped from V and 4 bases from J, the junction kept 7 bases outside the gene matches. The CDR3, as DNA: TGCGCCAGCAGCTTGTTCACGGGAGGGCGGTACGAGCAGTACTTC. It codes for CASSLFTGGRYEQYF.

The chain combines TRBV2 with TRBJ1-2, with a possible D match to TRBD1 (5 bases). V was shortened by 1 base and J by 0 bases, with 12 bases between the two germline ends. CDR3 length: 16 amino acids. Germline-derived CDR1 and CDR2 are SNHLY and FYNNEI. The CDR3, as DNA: TGTGCCAGCAGTGAAGAGGAGGGGAAAGCTAACTATGGCTACACCTTC. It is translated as CASSEEEGKANYGYTF.

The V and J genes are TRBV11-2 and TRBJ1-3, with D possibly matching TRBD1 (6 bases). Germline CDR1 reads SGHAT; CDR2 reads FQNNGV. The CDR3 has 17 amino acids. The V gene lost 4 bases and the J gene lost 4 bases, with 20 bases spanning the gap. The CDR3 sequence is CASSSDSGVLGGNTIYF. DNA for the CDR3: TGTGCCAGCAGCTCCGATTCAGGGGTACTTGGGGGAAACACCATATATTTT.

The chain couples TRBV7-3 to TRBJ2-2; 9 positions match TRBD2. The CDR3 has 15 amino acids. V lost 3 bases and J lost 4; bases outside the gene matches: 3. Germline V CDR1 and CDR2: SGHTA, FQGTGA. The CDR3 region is CASSFSGGGTGELFF. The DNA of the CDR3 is TGTGCCAGCAGCTTTAGCGGGGGCGGCACCGGGGAGCTGTTTTTT.

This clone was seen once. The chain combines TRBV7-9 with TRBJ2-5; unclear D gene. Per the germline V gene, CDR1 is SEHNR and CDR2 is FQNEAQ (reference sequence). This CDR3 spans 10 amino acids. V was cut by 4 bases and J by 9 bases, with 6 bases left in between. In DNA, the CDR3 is TGTGCCAGCAGCTCCGGTGCCCAGTACTTC. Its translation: CASSSGAQYF.

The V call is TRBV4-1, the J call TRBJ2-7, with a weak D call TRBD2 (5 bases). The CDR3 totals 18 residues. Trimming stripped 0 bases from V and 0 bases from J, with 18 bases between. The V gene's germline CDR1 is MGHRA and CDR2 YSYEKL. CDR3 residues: CASSQEVLGSGSSYEQYF. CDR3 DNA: TGCGCCAGCAGCCAAGAAGTACTCGGGTCGGGAAGCTCCTACGAGCAGTACTTC.

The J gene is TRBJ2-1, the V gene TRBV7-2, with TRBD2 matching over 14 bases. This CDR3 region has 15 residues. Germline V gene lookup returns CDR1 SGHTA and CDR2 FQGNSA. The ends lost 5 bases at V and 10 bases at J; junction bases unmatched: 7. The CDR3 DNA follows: TGTGCCAGCAGCACCGGACTAGCGGGAGGCATGGAGCAGTTCTTC. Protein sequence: CASSTGLAGGMEQFF. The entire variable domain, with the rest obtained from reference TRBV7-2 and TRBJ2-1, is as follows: GAGVSQSPSNKVTEKGKDVELRCDPISGHTALYWYRQSLGQGLEFLIYFQGNSAPDKSGLPSDRFSAERTGGSVSTLTIQRTQQEDSAVYLCASSTGLAGGMEQFFGPGTRLTVL.

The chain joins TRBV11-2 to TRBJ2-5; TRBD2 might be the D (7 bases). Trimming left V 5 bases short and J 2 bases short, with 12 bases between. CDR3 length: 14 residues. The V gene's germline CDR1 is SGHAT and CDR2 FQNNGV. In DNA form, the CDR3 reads TGTGCCAGCAGCCAGGGGACTAATCAAGAGACCCAGTACTTC. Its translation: CASSQGTNQETQYF.

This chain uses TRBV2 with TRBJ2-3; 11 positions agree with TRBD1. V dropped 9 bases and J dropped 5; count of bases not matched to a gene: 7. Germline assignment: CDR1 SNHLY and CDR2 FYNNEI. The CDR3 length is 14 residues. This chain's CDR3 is CASNRDRGKDTQYF. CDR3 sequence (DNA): TGTGCCAGTAACCGGGACAGGGGGAAAGATACGCAGTATTTT.

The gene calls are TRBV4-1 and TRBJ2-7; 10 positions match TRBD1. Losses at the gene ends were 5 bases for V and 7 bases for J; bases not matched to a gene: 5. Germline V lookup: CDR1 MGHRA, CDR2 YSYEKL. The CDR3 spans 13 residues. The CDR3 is CASSGQGVGEQYF. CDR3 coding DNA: TGCGCCAGCAGCGGACAGGGGGTTGGGGAGCAGTACTTC.

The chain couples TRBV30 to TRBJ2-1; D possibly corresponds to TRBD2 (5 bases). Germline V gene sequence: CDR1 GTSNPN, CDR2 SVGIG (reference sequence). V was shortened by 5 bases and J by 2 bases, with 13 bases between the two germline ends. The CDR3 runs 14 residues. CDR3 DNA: TGTGCCTGGGACGACTATATCCCCTACAATGAGCAGTTCTTC. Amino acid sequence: CAWDDYIPYNEQFF. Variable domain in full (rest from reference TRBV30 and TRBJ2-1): SQTIHQWPATLVQPVGSPLSLECTVEGTSNPNLYWYRQAAGRGLQLLFYSVGIGQISSEVPQNLSASRPQDRQFILSSKKLLLSDSGFYLCAWDDYIPYNEQFFGPGTRLTVL.

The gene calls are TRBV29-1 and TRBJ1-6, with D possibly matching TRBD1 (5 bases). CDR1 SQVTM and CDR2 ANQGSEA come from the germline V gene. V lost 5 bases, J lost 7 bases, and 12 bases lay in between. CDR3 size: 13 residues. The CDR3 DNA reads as TGCAGCGTTCTCGGTCCAGGGAATTCACCCCTCCACTTT. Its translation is CSVLGPGNSPLHF.

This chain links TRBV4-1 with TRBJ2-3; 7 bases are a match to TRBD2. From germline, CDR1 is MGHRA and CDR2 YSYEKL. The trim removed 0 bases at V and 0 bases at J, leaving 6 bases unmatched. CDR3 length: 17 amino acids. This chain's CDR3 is CASSQDASGTSTDTQYF. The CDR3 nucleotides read TGCGCCAGCAGCCAAGACGCTAGCGGAACTAGCACAGATACGCAGTATTTT.